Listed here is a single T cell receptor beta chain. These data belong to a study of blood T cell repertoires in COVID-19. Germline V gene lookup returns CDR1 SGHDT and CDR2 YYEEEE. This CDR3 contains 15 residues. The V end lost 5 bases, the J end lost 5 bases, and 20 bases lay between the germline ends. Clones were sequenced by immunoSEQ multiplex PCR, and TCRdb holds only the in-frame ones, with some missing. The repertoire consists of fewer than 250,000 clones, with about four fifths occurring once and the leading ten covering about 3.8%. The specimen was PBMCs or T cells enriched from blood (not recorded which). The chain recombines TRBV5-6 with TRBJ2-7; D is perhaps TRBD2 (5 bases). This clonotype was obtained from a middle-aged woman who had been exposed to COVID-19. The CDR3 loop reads CASSWVRPGLDEQYF. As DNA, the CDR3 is TGTGCCAGCAGTTGGGTGCGGCCGGGGTTAGACGAGCAGTACTTC.